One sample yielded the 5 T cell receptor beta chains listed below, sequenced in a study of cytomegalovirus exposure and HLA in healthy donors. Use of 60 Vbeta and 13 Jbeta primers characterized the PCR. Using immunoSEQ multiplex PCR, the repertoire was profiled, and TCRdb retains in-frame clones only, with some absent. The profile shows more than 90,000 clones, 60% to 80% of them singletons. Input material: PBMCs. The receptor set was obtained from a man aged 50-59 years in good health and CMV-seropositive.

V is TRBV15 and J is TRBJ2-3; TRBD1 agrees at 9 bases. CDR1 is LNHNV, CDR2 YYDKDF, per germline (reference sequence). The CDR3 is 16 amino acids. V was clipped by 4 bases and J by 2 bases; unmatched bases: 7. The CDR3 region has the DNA TGTGCCACCAGCAAGGGACAGGGAGATTTCACAGATACGCAGTATTTT. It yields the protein CATSKGQGDFTDTQYF.

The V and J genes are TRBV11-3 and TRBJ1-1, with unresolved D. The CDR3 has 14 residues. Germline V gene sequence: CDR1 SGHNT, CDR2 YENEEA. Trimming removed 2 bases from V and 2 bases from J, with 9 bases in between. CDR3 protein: CASSLTVQNTEAFF. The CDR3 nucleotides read TGTGCCAGCAGCTTAACAGTACAAAACACTGAAGCTTTCTTT.

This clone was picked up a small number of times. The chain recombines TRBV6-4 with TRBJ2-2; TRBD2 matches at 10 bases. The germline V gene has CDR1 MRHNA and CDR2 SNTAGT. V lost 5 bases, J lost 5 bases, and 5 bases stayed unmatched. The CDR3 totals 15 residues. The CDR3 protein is CASSLAGEGTGELFF. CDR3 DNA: TGTGCCAGCAGTCTAGCGGGAGAGGGGACCGGGGAGCTGTTTTTT.

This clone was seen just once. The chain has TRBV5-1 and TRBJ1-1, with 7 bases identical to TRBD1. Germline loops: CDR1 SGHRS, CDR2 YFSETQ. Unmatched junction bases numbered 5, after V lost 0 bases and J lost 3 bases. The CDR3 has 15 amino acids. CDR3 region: CASSLEGADYTEAFF. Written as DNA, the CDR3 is TGCGCCAGCAGCTTGGAGGGGGCAGACTACACTGAAGCTTTCTTT. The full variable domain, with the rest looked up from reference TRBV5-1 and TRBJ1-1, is KAGVTQTPRYLIKTRGQQVTLSCSPISGHRSVSWYQQTPGQGLQFLFEYFSETQRNKGNFPGRFSGRQFSNSRSEMNVSTLELGDSALYLCASSLEGADYTEAFFGQGTRLTVV.

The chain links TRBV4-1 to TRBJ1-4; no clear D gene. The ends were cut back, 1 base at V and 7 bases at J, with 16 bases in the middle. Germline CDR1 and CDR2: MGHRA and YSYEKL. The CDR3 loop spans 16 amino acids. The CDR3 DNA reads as TGCGCCAGCAGCCAAGGGGGTAGGAGGGTGGGTGAAAAACTGTTTTTT. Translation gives CASSQGGRRVGEKLFF.